One and the same sample provided the 4 T cell receptor beta chains below, sequenced in a study of CD8+CD57+ T cells in acquired aplastic anemia. Genomic DNA templated the TCR beta VDJ and CDR3 profiling. TCRdb re-called the reads with MiXCR, one entry per CDR3 protein. The table lists 200,000 to 250,000 distinct CDR3 sequences, approximately 60% of them singletons. Sample: sorted CD4+, CD8+, or CD8+CD57+ T cells (not recorded which) from PBMCs. These receptors originate from a human donor in good health.

V and J are TRBV7-2 and TRBJ2-7; D perhaps matches TRBD1 (6 bases). Trimming stripped 5 bases from V and 4 bases from J, with 18 bases between. Per germline, CDR1 SGHTA and CDR2 FQGNSA. The CDR3 contains 15 residues. The CDR3 reads CASSPQGRIRYEQYF. CDR3 DNA sequence: TGTGCCAGCAGCCCCCAGGGGAGAATCCGGTACGAGCAGTACTTC.

This clonotype was counted at least ten times. V is TRBV7-9 and J is TRBJ2-5; 7 bases match TRBD1. Per the germline V gene, CDR1 is SEHNR and CDR2 is FQNEAQ (reference sequence). The V gene end was trimmed by 5 bases and the J gene end by 0 bases; junction bases not matched to a gene: 0. The CDR3 runs to 13 residues. Here the CDR3 reads CASSTGDQETQYF. Here the CDR3 DNA reads TGTGCCAGCAGCACAGGGGACCAAGAGACCCAGTACTTC.

The chain has TRBV5-5 and TRBJ1-2; unclear D gene. The CDR3 sequence is 14 residues long. Germline V gene sequence: CDR1 SGHKS, CDR2 YYEKEE (reference sequence). Trimming removed 1 base from V and 4 bases from J, with 11 bases in between. CDR3 protein: CASSLPPPPYGYTF. CDR3 DNA: TGTGCCAGCAGCTTGCCCCCGCCCCCCTATGGCTACACCTTC.

The J gene is TRBJ1-2, the V gene TRBV4-1, with D possibly being TRBD1 (6 bases). The CDR3 has 14 residues. V was cut by 0 bases and J by 3 bases, with 8 bases left in between. Germline values: CDR1 MGHRA, CDR2 YSYEKL. For the CDR3, the DNA is TGCGCCAGCAGCCAAGAACAGGGAGACTATGGCTACACCTTC. Translating it yields CASSQEQGDYGYTF.